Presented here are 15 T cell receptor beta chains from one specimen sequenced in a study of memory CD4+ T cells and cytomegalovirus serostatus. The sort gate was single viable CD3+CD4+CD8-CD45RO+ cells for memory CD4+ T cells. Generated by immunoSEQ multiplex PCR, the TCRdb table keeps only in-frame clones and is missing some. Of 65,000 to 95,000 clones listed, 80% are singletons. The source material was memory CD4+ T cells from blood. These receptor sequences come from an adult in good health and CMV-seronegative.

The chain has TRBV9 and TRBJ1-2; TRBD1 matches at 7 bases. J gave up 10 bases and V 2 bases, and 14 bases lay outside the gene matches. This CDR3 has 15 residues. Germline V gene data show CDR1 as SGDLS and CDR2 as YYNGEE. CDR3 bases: TGTGCCAGCAGCGTTGATACCGGGACAGTTAGTGTCTACACCTTC. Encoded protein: CASSVDTGTVSVYTF. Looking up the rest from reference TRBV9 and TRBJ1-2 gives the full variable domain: DSGVTQTPKHLITATGQRVTLRCSPRSGDLSVYWYQQSLDQGLQFLIQYYNGEERAKGNILERFSAQQFPDLHSELNLSSLELGDSALYFCASSVDTGTVSVYTFGSGTRLTVV.

Here the CDR3 reads CASSLGQGPLYEQYF. CDR3 in DNA: TGCGCCAGCAGCTTAGGACAGGGGCCCCTATACGAGCAGTACTTC. The chain employs TRBV5-1 and TRBJ2-7, with TRBD1 matching over 9 bases. This CDR3 contains 15 residues. V trimming: 2 bases; J trimming: 4 bases; junction bases outside the gene matches: 7. Germline V lookup: CDR1 SGHRS, CDR2 YFSETQ.

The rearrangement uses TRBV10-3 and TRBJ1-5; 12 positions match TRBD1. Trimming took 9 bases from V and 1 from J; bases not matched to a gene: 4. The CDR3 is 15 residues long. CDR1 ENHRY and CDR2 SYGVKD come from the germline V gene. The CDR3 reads CAIQGTGGSNQPQHF. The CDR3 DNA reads TGTGCCATTCAGGGGACAGGGGGCAGCAATCAGCCCCAGCATTTT.

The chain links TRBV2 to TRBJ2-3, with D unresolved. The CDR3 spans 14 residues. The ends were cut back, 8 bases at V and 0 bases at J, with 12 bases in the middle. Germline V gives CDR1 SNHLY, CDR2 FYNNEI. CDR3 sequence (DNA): TGTGCCAGCGAGTGGCAGACTAGCACAGATACGCAGTATTTT. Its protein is CASEWQTSTDTQYF. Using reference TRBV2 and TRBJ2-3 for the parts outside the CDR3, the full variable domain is EPEVTQTPSHQVTQMGQEVILRCVPISNHLYFYWYRQILGQKVEFLVSFYNNEISEKSEIFDDQFSVERPDGSNFTLKIRSTKLEDSAMYFCASEWQTSTDTQYFGPGTRLTVL.

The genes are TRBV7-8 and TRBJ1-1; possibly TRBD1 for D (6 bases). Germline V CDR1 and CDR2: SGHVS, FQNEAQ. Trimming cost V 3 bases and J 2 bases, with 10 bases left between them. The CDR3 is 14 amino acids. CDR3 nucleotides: TGTGCCAGCAGCTTTAGAGGGGGAAACACTGAAGCTTTCTTT. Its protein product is CASSFRGGNTEAFF.

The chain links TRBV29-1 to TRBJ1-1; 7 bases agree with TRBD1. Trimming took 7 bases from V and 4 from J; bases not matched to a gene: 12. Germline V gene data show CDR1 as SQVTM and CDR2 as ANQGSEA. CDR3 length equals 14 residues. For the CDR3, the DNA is TGCAGCGCCCAGGAAGGGGGACAGTTCACTGAAGCTTTCTTT. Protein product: CSAQEGGQFTEAFF.

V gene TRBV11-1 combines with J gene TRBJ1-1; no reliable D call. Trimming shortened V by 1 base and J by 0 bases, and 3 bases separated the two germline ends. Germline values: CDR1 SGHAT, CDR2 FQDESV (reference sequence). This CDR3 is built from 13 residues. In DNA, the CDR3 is TGTGCCAGCAGCTTAGAGATGAACACTGAAGCTTTCTTT. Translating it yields CASSLEMNTEAFF.

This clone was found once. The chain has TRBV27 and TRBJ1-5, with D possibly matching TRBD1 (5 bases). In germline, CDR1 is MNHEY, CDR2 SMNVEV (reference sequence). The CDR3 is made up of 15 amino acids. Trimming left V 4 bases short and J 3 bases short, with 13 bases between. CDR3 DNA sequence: TGTGCCAGCAGTTCCCGGGACGGAGTCAATCAGCCCCAGCATTTT. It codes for CASSSRDGVNQPQHF.

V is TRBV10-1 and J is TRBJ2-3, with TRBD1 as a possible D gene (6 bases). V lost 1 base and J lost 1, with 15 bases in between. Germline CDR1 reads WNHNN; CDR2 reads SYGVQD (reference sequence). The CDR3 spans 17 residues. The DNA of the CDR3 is TGCGCCAGCAGTGAGTTGGGGGCAGGGGAACGCACAGATACGCAGTATTTT. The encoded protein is CASSELGAGERTDTQYF.

The CDR3 nucleotides read TGTGCCAGCAGTGTACTTCACACTGAAGCTTTCTTT. Protein: CASSVLHTEAFF. The rearrangement links TRBV6-6 to TRBJ1-1, with D uncertain. This CDR3 is 12 amino acids long. Germline loops: CDR1 MNHNY, CDR2 SVGAGI (reference sequence). V was pared by 5 bases and J by 3 bases, with 7 bases between.

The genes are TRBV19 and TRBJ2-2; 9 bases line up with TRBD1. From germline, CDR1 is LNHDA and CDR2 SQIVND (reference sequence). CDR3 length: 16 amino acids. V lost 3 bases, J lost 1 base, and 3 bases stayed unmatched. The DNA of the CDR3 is TGTGCCAGTAGTATGTGGGGACAGGGGAACACCGGGGAGCTGTTTTTT. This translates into CASSMWGQGNTGELFF.

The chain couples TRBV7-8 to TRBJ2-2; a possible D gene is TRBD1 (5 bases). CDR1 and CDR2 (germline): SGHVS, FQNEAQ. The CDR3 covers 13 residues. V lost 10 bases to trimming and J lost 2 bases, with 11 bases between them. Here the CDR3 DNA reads TGTGCCACTCGGACAAGCAACACCGGGGAGCTGTTTTTT. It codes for CATRTSNTGELFF.

The DNA for the CDR3 is TGTGCCAGCAGCCTTCCCGTAGAGGGGGGGTACAATGAGCAGTTCTTC. Amino acids: CASSLPVEGGYNEQFF. The genes are TRBV5-6 and TRBJ2-1, with a weak D call TRBD2 (7 bases). Germline CDR1 reads SGHDT; CDR2 reads YYEEEE. Trimming stripped 4 bases from V and 4 bases from J, with 18 bases between. CDR3 length: 16 amino acids.

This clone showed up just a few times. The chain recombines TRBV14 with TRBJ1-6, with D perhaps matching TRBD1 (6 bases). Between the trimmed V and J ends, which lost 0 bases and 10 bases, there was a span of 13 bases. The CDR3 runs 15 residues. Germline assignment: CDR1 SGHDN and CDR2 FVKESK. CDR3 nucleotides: TGTGCCAGCAGCCAAGATGCAGGGGCTTGGTCACCCCTCCACTTT. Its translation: CASSQDAGAWSPLHF. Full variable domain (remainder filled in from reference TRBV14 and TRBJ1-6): EAGVTQFPSHSVIEKGQTVTLRCDPISGHDNLYWYRRVMGKEIKFLLHFVKESKQDESGMPNNRFLAERTGGTYSTLKVQPAELEDSGVYFCASSQDAGAWSPLHFGNGTRLTVT.

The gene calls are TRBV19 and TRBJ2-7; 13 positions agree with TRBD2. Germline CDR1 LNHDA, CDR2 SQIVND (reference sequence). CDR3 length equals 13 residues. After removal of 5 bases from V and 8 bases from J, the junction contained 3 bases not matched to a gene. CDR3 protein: CASSELAGGQQYF. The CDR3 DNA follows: TGTGCCAGTAGTGAACTAGCGGGGGGGCAGCAGTACTTC.